This T cell receptor beta chain was sequenced during a study of early T cells in non-severe SARS-CoV-2 infection. About the study: Whole-blood bulk RNA, unsorted, was sequenced, and chains were unpaired.

This clonotype was counted ten times or more. Its antigen remains unknown. Study outcomes and limitations: The VDJdb matching leaned toward anti-spike CD8 responses and overlooked private and CD4 specificities.

This CDR3 spans 17 amino acids. CDR1 is SGHTA, CDR2 FQGNSA, per germline. Trimming left V 5 bases short and J 0 bases short, with 14 bases between. Individual cDNA molecules were tagged with unique molecular identifiers. TCRdb fed the 5' RACE reads into MiXCR, producing one record per CDR3 protein. Among fewer than 50,000 distinct CDR3 sequences listed, approximately 6% were seen once. The receptor was derived from an adult who was a healthcare worker with PCR-confirmed SARS-CoV-2 infection or an uninfected control (not recorded which). Sequenced input: whole blood. The gene calls are TRBV7-2 and TRBJ2-6; the D gene is possibly TRBD1 (7 bases). CDR3 in DNA: TGTGCCAGCAGCCCAGGGGGGCTCCTCTCTGGGGCCAACGTCCTGACTTTC. It is translated as CASSPGGLLSGANVLTF.